Only one count was recorded for the clone carrying this TCR beta chain. As yet, its antigen is unknown. CDR1 and CDR2 from the germline V gene are SGHNT and YYREEE (reference sequence). V gave up 0 bases and J gave up 4 bases; unmatched junction bases: 10. This CDR3 spans 16 amino acids. Using immunoSEQ multiplex PCR, the repertoire was profiled, and TCRdb retains in-frame clones only, with some absent. The table shows about 140,000 clones, with approximately 87% occurring only once. These data come from a study of cytomegalovirus exposure and HLA in healthy donors. Study results and limitations: Both high specificity and high sensitivity reportedly marked the classifier's diagnosis of cytomegalovirus status. The investigators catalogued 150 to 200 TCR beta chains as cytomegalovirus-associated.

The rearrangement links TRBV5-4 to TRBJ2-7; 7 nucleotides line up with TRBD1. The sequence was obtained from a man aged 18 to 30 in good health and CMV-seronegative. Sequences were obtained from PBMCs. CDR3 DNA: TGTGCCAGCAGCTTGGGACCCGACAGGGAAGTTTACGAGCAGTACTTC. This sequence encodes CASSLGPDREVYEQYF.